The 6 T cell receptor beta chains in this list originate from one sample, sequenced in a study of CD8 T cells in ankylosing spondylitis. Findings and limits, study-wide: Seemingly distinctive of ankylosing spondylitis blood was a TCR beta motif formed by eight highly homologous variants.

Their antigen targets remain unknown. TCRdb fed the 5' RACE reads into MiXCR, producing one record per CDR3 protein. The sample includes roughly 490,000 distinct CDR3 sequences, approximately 5.3% seen only once; the top ten take 3% to 4.5%. The sample consisted of blood, either unsorted or a sorted T cell fraction (not recorded which). All receptors derive from a male donor with ankylosing spondylitis.

The chain carries TRBV2 and TRBJ1-2, with D unclear. The CDR3 sequence is 13 residues long. Germline V gene sequence: CDR1 SNHLY, CDR2 FYNNEI. Trimming left V 3 bases short and J 4 bases short, with 9 bases between. The CDR3 loop is CASSEEGGYGYTF. The CDR3 bases are TGTGCCAGCAGTGAGGAGGGCGGCTATGGCTACACCTTC. The whole variable domain, filled in from reference TRBV2 and TRBJ1-2, reads EPEVTQTPSHQVTQMGQEVILRCVPISNHLYFYWYRQILGQKVEFLVSFYNNEISEKSEIFDDQFSVERPDGSNFTLKIRSTKLEDSAMYFCASSEEGGYGYTFGSGTRLTVV.

This clonotype was detected ten times or more. V usage is TRBV20-1 and J usage is TRBJ1-1; no definite D call. This CDR3 is built from 13 residues. Germline V gene lookup returns CDR1 DFQATT and CDR2 SNEGSKA (reference sequence). Trimming cost V 5 bases and J 1 base, with 11 bases left between them. The CDR3 region has the DNA TGCAGTGCTTTCCGAACTGAGAACACTGAAGCTTTCTTT. This gives the protein CSAFRTENTEAFF.

The table lists this clonotype with many counts. This chain uses TRBV7-2 with TRBJ2-1, with D perhaps matching TRBD1 or TRBD2 (6 bases each). CDR1 is SGHTA and CDR2 is FQGNSA in the germline V gene. V was shortened by 1 base and J by 10 bases, with 14 bases between the two germline ends. The CDR3 has 14 residues. This chain's CDR3 is CASSLVRGAREQFF. In DNA, the CDR3 is TGTGCCAGCAGCTTAGTTAGGGGGGCCCGCGAGCAGTTCTTC.

This clonotype was seen many times. One end of the junction is discordant with germline, which a read error may explain. The V and J genes are TRBV20-1 and TRBJ2-7; 9 bases are shared with TRBD1. CDR1 is DFQATT and CDR2 is SNEGSKA in the germline V gene (reference sequence). The CDR3 has 13 residues. The CDR3 region has the DNA TGCAGTGCTAGAGGGGACAGGGACTACGAACAGTACTTC. It codes for CSARGDRDYEQYF.

In its sample, this clonotype was seen many times. This sequence joins TRBV12-3 or TRBV12-4 and TRBJ1-6; D gene uncertain. V lost 4 bases and J 10 bases, leaving 11 bases between the germline ends. The CDR3 totals 13 residues. The chain's CDR3 is CASSSTTRSPLHF. The CDR3 coding sequence is TGTGCCAGCAGTTCGACGACTCGATCACCCCTCCACTTT.

This clonotype was recorded many times. The chain recombines TRBV5-5 with TRBJ2-7; 10 bases match TRBD1. The CDR3 covers 15 residues. V lost 4 bases and J lost 1; bases outside the gene matches: 5. Germline CDR1 SGHKS, CDR2 YYEKEE (reference sequence). CDR3 protein: CASSLRTGGSYEQYF. Written as DNA, the CDR3 is TGTGCCAGCAGCCTGCGGACAGGGGGTTCCTACGAGCAGTACTTC.